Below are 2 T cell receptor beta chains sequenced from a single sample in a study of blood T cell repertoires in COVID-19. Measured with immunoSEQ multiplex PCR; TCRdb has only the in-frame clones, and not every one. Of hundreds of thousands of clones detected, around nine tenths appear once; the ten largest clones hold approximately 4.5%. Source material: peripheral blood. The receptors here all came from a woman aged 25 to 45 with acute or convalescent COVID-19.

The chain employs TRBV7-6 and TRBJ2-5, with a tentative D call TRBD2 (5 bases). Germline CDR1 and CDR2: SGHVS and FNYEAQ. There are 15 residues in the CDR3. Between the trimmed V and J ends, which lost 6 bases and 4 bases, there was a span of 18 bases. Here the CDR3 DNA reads TGTGCCAGCAGGCCCAGAGGAGGCAGAGCAGAGACCCAGTACTTC. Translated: CASRPRGGRAETQYF.

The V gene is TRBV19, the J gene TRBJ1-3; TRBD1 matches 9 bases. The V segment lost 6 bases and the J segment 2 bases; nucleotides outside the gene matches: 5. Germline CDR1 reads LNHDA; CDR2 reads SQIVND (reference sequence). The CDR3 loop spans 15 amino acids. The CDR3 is CASSRDRDTGNTIYF. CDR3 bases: TGTGCCAGTAGCCGGGACAGGGATACTGGAAACACCATATATTTT.